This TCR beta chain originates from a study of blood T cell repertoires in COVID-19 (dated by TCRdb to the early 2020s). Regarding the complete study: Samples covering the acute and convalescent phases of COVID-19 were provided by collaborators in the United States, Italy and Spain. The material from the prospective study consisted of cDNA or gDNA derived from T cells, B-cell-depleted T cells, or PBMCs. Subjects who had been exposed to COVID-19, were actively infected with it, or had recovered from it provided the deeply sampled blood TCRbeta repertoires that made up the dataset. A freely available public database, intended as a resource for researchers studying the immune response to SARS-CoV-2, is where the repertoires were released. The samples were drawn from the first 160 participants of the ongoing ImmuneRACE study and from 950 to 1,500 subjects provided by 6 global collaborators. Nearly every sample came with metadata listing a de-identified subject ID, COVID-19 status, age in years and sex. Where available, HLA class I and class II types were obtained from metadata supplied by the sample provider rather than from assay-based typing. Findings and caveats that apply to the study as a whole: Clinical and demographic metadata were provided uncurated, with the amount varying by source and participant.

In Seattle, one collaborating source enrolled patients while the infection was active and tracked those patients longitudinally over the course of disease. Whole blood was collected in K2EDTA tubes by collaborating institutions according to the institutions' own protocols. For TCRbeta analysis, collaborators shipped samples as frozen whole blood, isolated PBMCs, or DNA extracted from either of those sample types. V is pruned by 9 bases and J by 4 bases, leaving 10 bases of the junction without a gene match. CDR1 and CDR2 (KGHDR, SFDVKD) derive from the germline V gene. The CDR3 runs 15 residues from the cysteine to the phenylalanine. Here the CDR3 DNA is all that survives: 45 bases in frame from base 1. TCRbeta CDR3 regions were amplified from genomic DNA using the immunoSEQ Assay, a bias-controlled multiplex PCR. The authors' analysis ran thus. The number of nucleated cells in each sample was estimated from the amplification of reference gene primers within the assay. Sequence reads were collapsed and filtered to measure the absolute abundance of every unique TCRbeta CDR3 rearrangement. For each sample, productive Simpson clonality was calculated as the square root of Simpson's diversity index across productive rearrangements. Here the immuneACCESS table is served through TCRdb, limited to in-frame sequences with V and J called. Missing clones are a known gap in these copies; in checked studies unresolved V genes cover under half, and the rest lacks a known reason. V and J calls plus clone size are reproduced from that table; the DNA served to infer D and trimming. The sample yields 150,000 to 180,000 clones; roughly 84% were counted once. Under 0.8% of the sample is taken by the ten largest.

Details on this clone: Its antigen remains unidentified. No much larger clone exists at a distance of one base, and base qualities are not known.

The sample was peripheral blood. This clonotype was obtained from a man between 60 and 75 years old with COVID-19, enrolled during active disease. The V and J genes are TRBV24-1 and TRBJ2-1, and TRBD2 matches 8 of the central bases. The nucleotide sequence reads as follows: TGTGCCACCTCCCTCCACGGGGGGGGGTACAATGAGCAGTTCTTC. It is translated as CATSLHGGGYNEQFF.